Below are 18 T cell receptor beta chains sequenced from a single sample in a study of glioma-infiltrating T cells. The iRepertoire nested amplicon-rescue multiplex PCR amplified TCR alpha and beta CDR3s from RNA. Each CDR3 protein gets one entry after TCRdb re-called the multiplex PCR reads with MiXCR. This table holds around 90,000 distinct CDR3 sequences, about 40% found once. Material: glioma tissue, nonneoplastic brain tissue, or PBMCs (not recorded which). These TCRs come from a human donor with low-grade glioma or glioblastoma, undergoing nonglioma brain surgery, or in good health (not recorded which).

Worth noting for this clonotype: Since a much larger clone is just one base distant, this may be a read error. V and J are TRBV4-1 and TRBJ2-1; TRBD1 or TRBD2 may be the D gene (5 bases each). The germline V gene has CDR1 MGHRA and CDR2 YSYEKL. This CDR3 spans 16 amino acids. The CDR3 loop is CTSSQPGRSSYNEQFF. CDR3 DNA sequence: TGCACCAGCAGCCAACCGGGACGGTCCTCCTACAATGAGCAGTTCTTC.

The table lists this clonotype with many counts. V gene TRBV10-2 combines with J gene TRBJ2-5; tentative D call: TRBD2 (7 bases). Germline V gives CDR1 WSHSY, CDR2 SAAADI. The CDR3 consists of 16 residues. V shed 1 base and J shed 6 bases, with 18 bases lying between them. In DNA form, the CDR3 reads TGCGCCAGCAGTGAGTGGGGGGGGGGGCCTAAAAAGACCCAGTACTTC. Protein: CASSEWGGGPKKTQYF.

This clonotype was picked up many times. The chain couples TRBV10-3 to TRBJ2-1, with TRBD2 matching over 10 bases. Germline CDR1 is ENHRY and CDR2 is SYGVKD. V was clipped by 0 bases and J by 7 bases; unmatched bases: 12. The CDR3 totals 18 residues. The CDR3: CAISESVIAGGRRNEQFF. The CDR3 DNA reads TGTGCCATCAGTGAGTCGGTGATAGCGGGAGGACGGAGGAATGAGCAGTTCTTC.

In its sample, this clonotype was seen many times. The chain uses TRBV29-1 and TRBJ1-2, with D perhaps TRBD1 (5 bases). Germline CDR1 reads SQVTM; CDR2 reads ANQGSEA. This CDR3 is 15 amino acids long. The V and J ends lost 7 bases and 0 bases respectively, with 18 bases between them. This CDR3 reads CSALPRQGSNYGYTF. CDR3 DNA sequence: TGCAGCGCCCTACCGCGCCAGGGATCTAACTATGGCTACACCTTC.

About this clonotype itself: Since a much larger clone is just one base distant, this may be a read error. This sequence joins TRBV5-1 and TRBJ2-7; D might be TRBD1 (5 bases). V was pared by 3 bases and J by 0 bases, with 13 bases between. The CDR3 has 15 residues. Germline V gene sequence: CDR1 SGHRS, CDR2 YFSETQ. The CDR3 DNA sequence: TGCGCCAGCAGCTCAAGACAGTGGAGCTCCTACGAGCAGTACTTC. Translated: CASSSRQWSSYEQYF.

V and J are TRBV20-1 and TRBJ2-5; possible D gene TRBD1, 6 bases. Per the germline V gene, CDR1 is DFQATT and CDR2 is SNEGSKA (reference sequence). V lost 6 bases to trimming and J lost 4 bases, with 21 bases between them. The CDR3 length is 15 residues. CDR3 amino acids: CSANQGRVSTETQYF. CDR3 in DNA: TGCAGTGCGAATCAGGGGCGGGTTTCCACAGAGACCCAGTACTTC.

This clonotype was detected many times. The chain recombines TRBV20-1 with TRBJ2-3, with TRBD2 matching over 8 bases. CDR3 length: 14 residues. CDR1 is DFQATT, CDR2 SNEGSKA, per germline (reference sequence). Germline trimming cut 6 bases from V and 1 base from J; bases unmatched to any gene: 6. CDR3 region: CSARFSGGTDTQYF. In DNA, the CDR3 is TGCAGTGCCAGGTTTAGCGGGGGCACAGATACGCAGTATTTT.

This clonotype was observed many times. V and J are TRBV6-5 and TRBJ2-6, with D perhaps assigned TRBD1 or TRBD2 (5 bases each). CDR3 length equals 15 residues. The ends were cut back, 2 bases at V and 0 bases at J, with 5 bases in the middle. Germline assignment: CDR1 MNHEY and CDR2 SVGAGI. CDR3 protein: CASSYGGSGANVLTF. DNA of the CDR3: TGTGCCAGCAGTTACGGGGGCTCTGGGGCCAACGTCCTGACTTTC.

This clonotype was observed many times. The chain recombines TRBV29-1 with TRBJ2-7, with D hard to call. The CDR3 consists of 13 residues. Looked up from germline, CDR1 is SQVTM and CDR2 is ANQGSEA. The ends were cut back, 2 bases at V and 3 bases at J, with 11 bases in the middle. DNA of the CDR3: TGCAGCGTTGAACTCGGTTCAGGCTACGAGCAGTACTTC. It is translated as CSVELGSGYEQYF.

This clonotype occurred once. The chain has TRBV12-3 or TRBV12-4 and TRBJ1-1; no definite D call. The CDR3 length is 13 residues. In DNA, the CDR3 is TGTGCTGCCAGACTACACGAGAACACTGAAGCTTTCTTT. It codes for CAARLHENTEAFF.

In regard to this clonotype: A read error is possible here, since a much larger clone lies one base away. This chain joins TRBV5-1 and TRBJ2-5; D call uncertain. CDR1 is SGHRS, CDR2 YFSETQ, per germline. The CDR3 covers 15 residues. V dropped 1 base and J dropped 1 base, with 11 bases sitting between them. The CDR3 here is CASSLMPLFQETQYF. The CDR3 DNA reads TGCGCCAGCAGCTTGATGCCCTTGTTCCAAGAGACCCAGTACTTC.

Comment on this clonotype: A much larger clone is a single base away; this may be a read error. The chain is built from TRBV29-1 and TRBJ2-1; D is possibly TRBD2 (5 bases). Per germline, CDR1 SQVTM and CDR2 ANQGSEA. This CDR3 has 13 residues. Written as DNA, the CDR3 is TGCGGCTCCCCCGGGGTAGTCTACAATGAGCAGTTCTTC. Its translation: CGSPGVVYNEQFF.

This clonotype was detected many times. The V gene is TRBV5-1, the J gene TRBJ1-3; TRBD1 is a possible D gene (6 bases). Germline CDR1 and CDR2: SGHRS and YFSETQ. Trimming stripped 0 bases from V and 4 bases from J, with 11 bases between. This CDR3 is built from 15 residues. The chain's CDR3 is CASSLDGGAGNTIYF. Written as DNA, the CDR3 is TGCGCCAGCAGCTTGGATGGGGGCGCGGGAAACACCATATATTTT.

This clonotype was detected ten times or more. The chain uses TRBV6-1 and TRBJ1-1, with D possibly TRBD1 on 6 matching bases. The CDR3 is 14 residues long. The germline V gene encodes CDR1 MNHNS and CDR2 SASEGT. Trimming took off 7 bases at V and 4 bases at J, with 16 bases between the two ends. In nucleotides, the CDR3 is TGTGCCAGCAATCCAACAGGGAAGGGCACTGAAGCTTTCTTT. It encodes CASNPTGKGTEAFF.

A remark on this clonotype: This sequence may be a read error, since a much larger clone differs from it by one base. CDR3 coding DNA: TGTGCCAGCGGACCGGGACTAGCGGGGAGAGAGCAGTACTTC. Amino acids: CASGPGLAGREQYF. J is TRBJ2-7 and V is TRBV12-3 or TRBV12-4, with 13 bases matching TRBD2. This CDR3 spans 14 amino acids. Germline trimming cut 8 bases from V and 7 bases from J; bases unmatched to any gene: 8.

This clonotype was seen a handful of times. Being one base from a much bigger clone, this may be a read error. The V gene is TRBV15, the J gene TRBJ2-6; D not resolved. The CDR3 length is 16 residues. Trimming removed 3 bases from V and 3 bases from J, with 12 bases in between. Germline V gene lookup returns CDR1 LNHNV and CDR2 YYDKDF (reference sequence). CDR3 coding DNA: TGTGCCACCAGCAGGAATCGAGCAGTTGGGGCCAACGTCCTGACTTTC. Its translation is CATSRNRAVGANVLTF.

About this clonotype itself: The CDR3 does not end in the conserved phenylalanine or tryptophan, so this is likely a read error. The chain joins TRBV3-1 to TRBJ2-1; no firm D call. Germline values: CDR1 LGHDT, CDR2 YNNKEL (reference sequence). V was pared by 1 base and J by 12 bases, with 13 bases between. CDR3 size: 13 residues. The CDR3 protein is CASSQVTFGGQFS. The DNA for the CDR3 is TGTGCCAGCAGCCAAGTTACTTTTGGTGGGCAGTTCTCC.

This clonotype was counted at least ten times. CDR3 bases: TGTGCCAGCAGCGGTTACAGTAAACCCCTCCACTTT. Its protein is CASSGYSKPLHF. The rearrangement uses TRBV7-2 and TRBJ1-6; D uncertain. V was clipped by 5 bases and J by 12 bases, with 11 bases between them. Germline CDR1 SGHTA, CDR2 FQGNSA. The CDR3 extends over 12 amino acids.